The sequence of this T cell receptor (beta chain) was determined in a study of blood T cell repertoires in COVID-19. The V gene's germline CDR1 is LNHDA and CDR2 SQIVND (reference sequence). The CDR3 sequence is 12 residues long. Trimming left V 7 bases short and J 9 bases short, with 13 bases between. This table comes from immunoSEQ multiplex PCR, and its TCRdb copy is limited to in-frame clones, with some not included. The sample lists about 82,000 clones, around four fifths seen once, with 15% to 20% in the top ten. This clone was seen a single time. This clonotype was obtained from a woman aged 55-69 years with acute or convalescent COVID-19. This rearrangement joins TRBV19 to TRBJ1-5; D is uncertain. The specimen sequenced was peripheral blood. The CDR3 here is CASTEDRGPQHF. In DNA, the CDR3 is TGTGCCAGTACCGAAGACCGGGGGCCCCAGCATTTT.